One TCR beta chain is described in this entry. Its antigen is undetermined. The record originates from a study of T cell responses to AZD1222 COVID-19 vaccine. Whole-study results and caveats: White British people made up most donors, females outnumbered males, and clonal diversity was possibly underestimated.

The CDR3 covers 15 residues. CDR1 is MNHEY and CDR2 is SVGAGI in the germline V gene. With V trimmed by 5 bases and J by 1 base, 4 bases remained unmatched. The table came from immunoSEQ multiplex PCR; TCRdb's copy has only in-frame clones and leaves some out. Among about 140,000 clones listed, 85% to 95% were seen once. This clonotype was obtained from an adult in good health. V is TRBV6-5 and J is TRBJ2-3, with 9 bases fitting TRBD2. The source material was peripheral blood, sampled on day 0 of MenACWY control vaccination. CDR3 sequence (DNA): TGTGCCAGCAGTCTACAGCGGGGGGGCACAGATACGCAGTATTTT. Protein product: CASSLQRGGTDTQYF.